Sequencing of this T cell receptor beta chain was carried out in a study of blood T cell repertoires in COVID-19. Study-wide context: Sites in the United States, Italy and Spain provided acute and convalescent COVID-19 samples. In each case, the material was cDNA or gDNA derived from T cells, B-cell-depleted T cells, or PBMCs.

This clone was counted between two and nine times. Method: immunoSEQ multiplex PCR; TCRdb's copy keeps in-frame clones and lacks some. The top ten clones hold 42% of a sample with some 40,000 clones, roughly four fifths of them seen once. CDR1 and CDR2 from the germline V gene are MNHEY and SMNVEV (reference sequence). This CDR3 has 13 residues. V lost 6 bases, J lost 3 bases, and 9 bases lay in between. The V and J genes are TRBV27 and TRBJ1-5; possible D gene TRBD1, 5 bases. This TCR was sampled from a human donor in a cohort sampled during active or convalescent COVID-19. The donor label of this sample is uncertain. The sample taken for sequencing was peripheral blood. CDR3 in DNA: TGTGCCAGCAGCAGGGATCTCAATCAGCCCCAGCATTTT. This translates into CASSRDLNQPQHF.